This TCR beta chain was identified in a study of a mutant IDH1 vaccine in newly diagnosed glioma. Overall study: Radiotherapy alone preceded vaccination by 4-6 weeks; alternatively, vaccination started with temozolomide cycles. Participants attended visit V12, the safety follow-up, at week 35, and then attended visit V13 at week 47.

Study-level results: Overall, about 92% of patients had vaccine-induced immune responses.

This clone was detected only once. Its antigen is unidentified. Germline V CDR1 and CDR2: SQVTM, ANQGSEA. The CDR3 runs 15 residues. Trimming cost V 7 bases and J 2 bases, with 18 bases left between them. Documented time point: week 47, end of study. Mutant IDH1 20-mer peptide, at 300 ug, made up each vaccine dose, with topical imiquimod. Administration of eight vaccinations to patients took place in weeks 1, 3, 5, 7, 11, 15, 19, 23. Clones were sequenced by immunoSEQ multiplex PCR, and TCRdb holds only the in-frame ones, with some missing. The sample has 35,000 to 40,000 clones; about 75% are singletons.

The chain links TRBV29-1 to TRBJ2-1, with D perhaps TRBD2 (5 bases). The material was PBMCs, obtained from a glioma patient whose treatment included an IDH1 peptide vaccine. The clonotype comes from a man aged 40-49 years with glioma. CDR3: CSGGRGSIAYNEQFF. The CDR3 DNA is TGCAGCGGGGGTAGAGGGAGTATCGCCTACAATGAGCAGTTCTTC.